Shown below are 19 T cell receptor beta chains from a single sample sequenced in a study of T-cell memory formation after mild COVID-19. TCRdb re-called the 5' RACE reads through MiXCR, storing one row per CDR3 protein. The table lists roughly 380,000 distinct CDR3 sequences, around 28% of them singletons. Sequencing was performed on PBMCs or a T cell subset sorted from them (not recorded which). The receptor source for this set is an adult woman who had mild COVID-19 (a few samples of this study predate the infection). Cell type and time point are not known.

V usage is TRBV28 and J usage is TRBJ1-1, with TRBD1 identical over 7 bases. Looked up from germline, CDR1 is MDHEN and CDR2 is SYDVKM. The junction had 7 bases not matched to a gene; V was cut back by 5 bases and J by 4 bases. There are 14 residues in the CDR3. CDR3 sequence reads: CASSTQGWVTEAFF. CDR3 nucleotides: TGTGCCAGCAGTACACAGGGGTGGGTCACTGAAGCTTTCTTT.

The chain employs TRBV18 and TRBJ2-7; possibly TRBD2 for D (6 bases). Trimming took 1 base from V and 0 from J, leaving 7 bases between them. The CDR3 sequence is 14 residues long. CDR1 is KGHSH and CDR2 is LQKENI in the germline V gene. The CDR3 nucleotides are TGTGCCAGCTCACCACGCGGGAACTCCTACGAGCAGTACTTC. Translated: CASSPRGNSYEQYF.

This clonotype showed up just once. This rearrangement joins TRBV7-6 to TRBJ1-1; D is ambiguous. Trimming removed 0 bases from V and 1 base from J, with 3 bases in between. The length of the CDR3 is 13 residues. The germline CDR1 and CDR2 sequences are SGHVS and FNYEAQ. In DNA, the CDR3 is TGTGCCAGCAGCTTAGCGACGAACACTGAAGCTTTCTTT. This gives the protein CASSLATNTEAFF.

This clonotype has just a few counts. The chain combines TRBV7-8 with TRBJ2-7; D is perhaps TRBD2 (6 bases). The CDR3 extends over 13 amino acids. V lost 9 bases and J lost 3, with 15 bases in between. Germline CDR1 reads SGHVS; CDR2 reads FQNEAQ. CDR3 DNA: TGTGCCAGTCAGCCGGGAGATCTCTACGAGCAGTACTTC. It is translated as CASQPGDLYEQYF.

This chain links TRBV13 with TRBJ1-1; D not resolved. The length of the CDR3 is 13 residues. The germline V gene has CDR1 PRHDT and CDR2 FYEKMQ (reference sequence). Trimming took 4 bases from V and 3 from J, leaving 9 bases between them. The CDR3, as DNA: TGTGCCAGCAGCTCTTTCGGATACACTGAAGCTTTCTTT. Residues: CASSSFGYTEAFF.

This clonotype was observed a handful of times. The chain links TRBV12-3 or TRBV12-4 to TRBJ1-5; D ambiguous. The CDR3 length is 14 residues. The germline V and J ends were trimmed by 7 bases and 2 bases, with 12 bases remaining between them. The CDR3 sequence: CASKPPAGNQPQHF. DNA of the CDR3: TGTGCCAGCAAACCACCGGCTGGCAATCAGCCCCAGCATTTT.

This chain uses TRBV6-1 with TRBJ1-5, with D perhaps TRBD1 (5 bases). Germline V gene sequence: CDR1 MNHNS, CDR2 SASEGT. V was shortened by 0 bases and J by 7 bases, with 7 bases between the two germline ends. The CDR3 is 13 residues long. CDR3 sequence: CASSEAAGQPQHF. The CDR3 DNA is TGTGCCAGCAGTGAAGCGGCAGGGCAGCCCCAGCATTTT.

This chain links TRBV12-3 or TRBV12-4 with TRBJ2-1; D is possibly TRBD1 or TRBD2 (5 bases each). Trimming took off 7 bases at V and 7 bases at J, with 17 bases between the two ends. The CDR3 is 14 residues long. CDR3 in amino acids: CASTPGAARNEQFF. CDR3 sequence (DNA): TGTGCCAGCACCCCCGGGGCAGCCAGAAATGAGCAGTTCTTC.

This sequence joins TRBV15 and TRBJ1-1; a weak D match, TRBD1 (5 bases). CDR1 and CDR2 from the germline V gene are LNHNV and YYDKDF (reference sequence). V lost 0 bases to trimming and J lost 5 bases, with 22 bases between them. The CDR3 is made up of 18 amino acids. CDR3 sequence: CATSRDWAGTRQGTEAFF. The DNA for the CDR3 is TGTGCCACCAGCAGAGATTGGGCCGGGACGCGTCAAGGGACTGAAGCTTTCTTT. Full variable domain (outside the CDR3, taken from reference TRBV15 and TRBJ1-1): DAMVIQNPRYQVTQFGKPVTLSCSQTLNHNVMYWYQQKSSQAPKLLFHYYDKDFNNEADTPDNFQSRRPNTSFCFLDIRSPGLGDTAMYLCATSRDWAGTRQGTEAFFGQGTRLTVV.

This clonotype was detected only a few times. The V and J genes are TRBV27 and TRBJ1-6, with a tentative D call TRBD1 (6 bases). CDR1 MNHEY and CDR2 SMNVEV come from the germline V gene (reference sequence). The germline V and J ends were trimmed by 0 bases and 7 bases, with 13 bases remaining between them. CDR3 length: 16 amino acids. The CDR3 sequence: CASSLSGRGLNSPLHF. CDR3 in DNA: TGTGCCAGCAGTTTATCGGGCAGGGGCCTCAATTCACCCCTCCACTTT.

This chain uses TRBV5-5 with TRBJ1-1, with 10 bases aligning to TRBD1. Trimming took 4 bases from V and 8 from J; bases not matched to a gene: 23. Germline V gene sequence: CDR1 SGHKS, CDR2 YYEKEE (reference sequence). The CDR3 length is 19 residues. CDR3: CASSPSSWGTGDIMSEAFF. The CDR3 DNA sequence: TGTGCCAGCAGCCCGTCCTCTTGGGGGACAGGGGATATAATGTCGGAAGCTTTCTTT.

This chain joins TRBV7-2 and TRBJ1-5; a weak D match, TRBD1 (5 bases). Trimming shortened V by 5 bases and J by 5 bases, and 19 bases separated the two germline ends. CDR1 is SGHTA, CDR2 FQGNSA, per germline. The CDR3 extends over 16 amino acids. In DNA, the CDR3 is TGTGCCAGCAGCCTCGACGGGACCCGACAGTATCAGCCCCAGCATTTT. It is translated as CASSLDGTRQYQPQHF.

V and J are TRBV30 and TRBJ1-2; no clear D gene. Germline CDR1 GTSNPN, CDR2 SVGIG (reference sequence). Deletions cut 1 base from V and 6 bases from J, with 12 bases between. The CDR3 length is 13 residues. The DNA of the CDR3 is TGTGCCTGGAGTGAATGGGTGGGGAATGGCTACACCTTC. This translates into CAWSEWVGNGYTF.

The chain employs TRBV5-1 and TRBJ2-7; perhaps TRBD1 as D (5 bases). V was trimmed by 4 bases and J by 4 bases, leaving 12 bases between them. This CDR3 has 13 residues. CDR1 SGHRS and CDR2 YFSETQ come from the germline V gene. The CDR3 nucleotides read TGCGCCAGCAGCCAAGGGGATCAATACGAGCAGTACTTC. It specifies CASSQGDQYEQYF. The variable domain in full, with the rest retrieved from reference TRBV5-1 and TRBJ2-7, is KAGVTQTPRYLIKTRGQQVTLSCSPISGHRSVSWYQQTPGQGLQFLFEYFSETQRNKGNFPGRFSGRQFSNSRSEMNVSTLELGDSALYLCASSQGDQYEQYFGPGTRLTVT.

This chain uses TRBV7-9 with TRBJ2-2; the match to TRBD2 covers 14 bases. Germline V gene lookup returns CDR1 SEHNR and CDR2 FQNEAQ (reference sequence). The CDR3 length is 18 residues. Losses at the gene ends were 5 bases for V and 1 base for J; bases not matched to a gene: 6. The CDR3 region has the DNA TGTGCCAGCAGCCCAGGGACTAGCGGGGGAGTGAACACCGGGGAGCTGTTTTTT. Protein: CASSPGTSGGVNTGELFF.

V usage is TRBV10-3 and J usage is TRBJ1-2; no definite D call. In germline, CDR1 is ENHRY, CDR2 SYGVKD. The CDR3 extends over 13 amino acids. V lost 3 bases to trimming and J lost 3 bases, with 8 bases between them. The chain's CDR3 is CAISEPGYYGYTF. The CDR3 DNA reads TGTGCCATCAGTGAACCGGGTTACTATGGCTACACCTTC.

The sample holds a few counts of this clonotype. The CDR3 reads CASSLTGHYNEQFF. CDR3 DNA: TGTGCCAGCAGTTTGACAGGGCATTACAATGAGCAGTTCTTC. This rearrangement joins TRBV12-3 or TRBV12-4 to TRBJ2-1; 7 nucleotides agree with TRBD1. CDR3 size: 14 residues. Trimming removed 3 bases from V and 4 bases from J; junction bases left unmatched: 3.

This chain uses TRBV6-6 with TRBJ1-2, with a weak D call TRBD1 (5 bases). The ends were cut back, 0 bases at V and 4 bases at J, with 9 bases in the middle. The CDR3 runs 14 residues. Looked up from germline, CDR1 is MNHNY and CDR2 is SVGAGI (reference sequence). In nucleotides, the CDR3 is TGTGCCAGCAGTTACTCGAAAGGGACCTATGGCTACACCTTC. Translation: CASSYSKGTYGYTF.

A few counts support this clonotype. V gene TRBV7-9 combines with J gene TRBJ2-1; the D gene is possibly TRBD1 (6 bases). Germline CDR1 SEHNR, CDR2 FQNEAQ (reference sequence). Trimming took off 5 bases at V and 4 bases at J, with 12 bases between the two ends. This CDR3 has 14 residues. Written as DNA, the CDR3 is TGTGCCAGCAGCCAAGAAACAGGGTACAATGAGCAGTTCTTC. The encoded protein is CASSQETGYNEQFF. The variable domain in full, with the rest retrieved from reference TRBV7-9 and TRBJ2-1, is DTGVSQNPRHKITKRGQNVTFRCDPISEHNRLYWYRQTLGQGPEFLTYFQNEAQLEKSRLLSDRFSAERPKGSFSTLEIQRTEQGDSAMYLCASSQETGYNEQFFGPGTRLTVL.